These T cell receptor beta chains were read from a single sample in a study of T cells after posttransplantation cyclophosphamide. Clones were read by immunoSEQ multiplex PCR, and TCRdb kept only the in-frame ones, dropping some. In total the sample includes 15,000 to 20,000 clones, none of them seen once. The sequenced sample was PBMCs, obtained after allogeneic stem cell transplant with posttransplant cyclophosphamide. The receptors derive from a female patient in her 30s who received an allogeneic stem cell transplant from a related donor, was CMV-positive, and had no GVHD. The graft donor may have contributed some T cells. The CDR3 runs from the conserved cysteine through the conserved F or W. The order of the fields is D gene, V gene, J gene, clone size, CDR3 DNA, CDR3 protein. A D gene is named only where the DNA matches it firmly. Part of the rows lack a size; the others show once, few, many or a class for expanded clones.

D: -; V: TRBV7-2; J: TRBJ2-7; size: few; DNA: TGTGCCAGCAGCTCTTTCTCGAGGGGGTCCTACGAGCAGTACTTC; CDR3: CASSSFSRGSYEQYF
D: -; V: TRBV9; J: TRBJ1-1; size: many; DNA: TGTGCCAGCAGCGTTGAGGGGAACACTGAAGCTTTCTTT; CDR3: CASSVEGNTEAFF
D: TRBD1; V: TRBV30; J: TRBJ1-1; size: many; DNA: TGTGCCTGGGACCTAGGACAGGGGGTAAGGGCTTTCTTT; CDR3: CAWDLGQGVRAFF
D: TRBD2; V: TRBV28; J: TRBJ2-5; size: -; DNA: TGTGCCACTAGTCTAGGGACTAGCAAGCAGTACTTC; CDR3: CATSLGTSKQYF
D: TRBD1; V: TRBV6-5; J: TRBJ2-7; size: many; DNA: TGTGCCAGCACCCCGGGACAGGCAACCTACGAGCAGTACTTC; CDR3: CASTPGQATYEQYF
D: -; V: TRBV7-2; J: TRBJ2-2; size: many; DNA: TGTGCCAGCAGCTTTGGTAACGGGTTCGCCGGGGAGCTGTTTTTT; CDR3: CASSFGNGFAGELFF
D: -; V: TRBV12-1; J: TRBJ2-2; size: many; DNA: TGTGCCAGCAGCATCCGACATGACAGGGTGGACACCGGGGAGCTGTTTTTT; CDR3: CASSIRHDRVDTGELFF
D: TRBD2; V: TRBV7-9; J: TRBJ2-7; size: many; DNA: TGTGCCAGCAGCTCGGGAGGGTGGTCCTACGAGCAGTACTTC; CDR3: CASSSGGWSYEQYF
D: -; V: TRBV6-5; J: TRBJ2-2; size: many; DNA: TGTGCCAGCTCACGTGGGCGTACCGGGGAGCTGTTTTTT; CDR3: CASSRGRTGELFF
D: TRBD2; V: TRBV6-5; J: TRBJ2-1; size: many; DNA: TGTGCCAGCAGTACCCAACTAGCGGAGGGAGAGTTCTTC; CDR3: CASSTQLAEGEFF
D: -; V: TRBV28; J: TRBJ1-3; size: many; DNA: TGTGCCAGCAGCTCCTCAGGGATCTCTGGAAACACCATATATTTT; CDR3: CASSSSGISGNTIYF
D: TRBD2; V: TRBV27; J: TRBJ2-1; size: many; DNA: TGTGCCAGCAGTTTATGGGCTAGCGGGAGGCGGAATGAGCAGTTCTTC; CDR3: CASSLWASGRRNEQFF
D: -; V: TRBV15; J: TRBJ1-4; size: many; DNA: TGTGCCACCAGCAGGGAAAGGACAGTAACTAATGAAAAACTGTTTTTT; CDR3: CATSRERTVTNEKLFF
D: -; V: TRBV14; J: TRBJ1-3; size: many; DNA: TGTGCCAGCACCCCCCTCACAGGGGGAAACACCATATATTTT; CDR3: CASTPLTGGNTIYF
D: -; V: TRBV19; J: TRBJ1-5; size: many; DNA: TGTGCCAGTAGACCTCACCCGGGAGGCAGCAATCAGCCCCAGCATTTT; CDR3: CASRPHPGGSNQPQHF
D: -; V: TRBV21-1; J: TRBJ2-1; size: many; DNA: TGTGCCACCCCCCGGGGAGGGCCTAGTCCGGCCAATGAGCAGTTCTTC; CDR3: CATPRGGPSPANEQFF
D: -; V: TRBV5-1; J: TRBJ2-7; size: many; DNA: TGCGCCAGCAGCTTGGGGAACCCAGGGGTGGGTTACGAGCAGTACTTC; CDR3: CASSLGNPGVGYEQYF
D: -; V: TRBV4-3; J: TRBJ2-2; size: many; DNA: TGCGCCAGCAGCCAAGAGACAGGCTCGAACACCGGGGAGCTGTTTTTT; CDR3: CASSQETGSNTGELFF
D: TRBD1; V: TRBV28; J: TRBJ2-5; size: few; DNA: TGTGCCAGCAGCTTACGCCAGGGGGCGAGGGAGACCCAGTACTTC; CDR3: CASSLRQGARETQYF
D: -; V: TRBV19; J: TRBJ2-7; size: many; DNA: TGTGCCAGTAATGAGCGACCCACCGGCGAGCAGTACTTC; CDR3: CASNERPTGEQYF
D: -; V: TRBV28; J: TRBJ1-2; size: many; DNA: TGTGCCAGCAGTTTGGGGGCGGCCCACTATGGCTACACCTTC; CDR3: CASSLGAAHYGYTF
D: TRBD1; V: TRBV28; J: TRBJ2-5; size: many; DNA: TGTGCCAGCACCCCGGGGGACAGGGGGCAGGAGACCCAGTACTTC; CDR3: CASTPGDRGQETQYF
D: -; V: TRBV19; J: TRBJ1-2; size: many; DNA: TGTGCCAGTAGTATCCACGGTGAATATGGCTACACCTTC; CDR3: CASSIHGEYGYTF
D: -; V: TRBV6-6; J: TRBJ1-2; size: few; DNA: TGTGCCAGCAGTTACACCCAGGCCCACTATGGCTACACCTTC; CDR3: CASSYTQAHYGYTF
D: -; V: TRBV5-1; J: TRBJ2-6; size: many; DNA: TGCGCCAGCAGCCAGAACAGGGTCTCTGGGGCCAACGTCCTGACTTTC; CDR3: CASSQNRVSGANVLTF
D: TRBD2; V: TRBV30; J: TRBJ2-1; size: many; DNA: TGTGCTTGGGGACTAGCGGGATCTTTATCACGGTTCTTC; CDR3: CAWGLAGSLSRFF
D: TRBD1; V: TRBV29-1; J: TRBJ1-5; size: many; DNA: TGCAGCGCGGGACAGGGGGATCAGCCCCAGCATTTT; CDR3: CSAGQGDQPQHF
D: -; V: TRBV7-2; J: TRBJ1-6; size: -; DNA: TGTGCCAGCAGCTTCCGGGACACAAATAATTCACCCCTCCACTTT; CDR3: CASSFRDTNNSPLHF
D: TRBD1; V: TRBV5-8; J: TRBJ2-1; size: many; DNA: TGTGCCAGCAGCTTCAGGGGGTCGTACAATGAGCAGTTCTTC; CDR3: CASSFRGSYNEQFF
D: TRBD2; V: TRBV10-3; J: TRBJ2-1; size: many; DNA: TGTGCCATCAGTGATACTAGCGGGGCTTCCTACAATGAGCAGTTCTTC; CDR3: CAISDTSGASYNEQFF
D: -; V: TRBV19; J: TRBJ2-2; size: many; DNA: TGTGCCAGTACCCTTAACACCGGGGAGCTGTTTTTT; CDR3: CASTLNTGELFF
D: TRBD2; V: TRBV30; J: TRBJ2-1; size: many; DNA: TGTGCCTGGCAACTAGCGGGAGATTTAATTTACAATGAGCAGTTCTTC; CDR3: CAWQLAGDLIYNEQFF
D: TRBD1; V: TRBV6-5; J: TRBJ2-7; size: many; DNA: TGTGCCAGCAGCCGCGGGACAGGGCCCTACGAGCAGTACTTC; CDR3: CASSRGTGPYEQYF
D: -; V: TRBV5-1; J: TRBJ2-1; size: many; DNA: TGCGCCAGCAGCCTCACCCCTACGACGGGAGACGATGAGCAGTTCTTC; CDR3: CASSLTPTTGDDEQFF
D: TRBD2; V: TRBV4-3; J: TRBJ2-3; size: many; DNA: TGCGCCAGCAGCCAAGAAGGGACTAGGGCGGATACGCAGTATTTT; CDR3: CASSQEGTRADTQYF
D: TRBD2; V: TRBV6-5; J: TRBJ2-3; size: many; DNA: TGTGCCAGCAGTTACGGGGGAGGGACAGATACGCAGTATTTT; CDR3: CASSYGGGTDTQYF
D: -; V: TRBV2; J: TRBJ1-3; size: many; DNA: TGTGCCAGCACGGACAGAGCAAAGAACTCTGGAAACACCATATATTTT; CDR3: CASTDRAKNSGNTIYF
D: -; V: TRBV5-4; J: TRBJ2-3; size: many; DNA: TGTGCCAGCAGCTCCTTCCGACAGGGCACAGATACGCAGTATTTT; CDR3: CASSSFRQGTDTQYF
D: TRBD2; V: TRBV5-6; J: TRBJ2-7; size: many; DNA: TGTGCCAGCAGCTTACTAGCGGGAGATGAGCAGTACTTC; CDR3: CASSLLAGDEQYF
D: TRBD2; V: TRBV4-3; J: TRBJ2-6; size: medium-sized; DNA: TGCGCCAGCAGCGATACTAGCGGCACTGGGGCCAACGTCCTGACTTTC; CDR3: CASSDTSGTGANVLTF
D: TRBD2; V: TRBV5-1; J: TRBJ2-7; size: many; DNA: TGCGCCAGCAGCTTGGTGGGGGAGGGCGAGCAGTACTTC; CDR3: CASSLVGEGEQYF
D: -; V: TRBV9; J: TRBJ2-2; size: many; DNA: TGTGCCAGCAGCGTAGGACTCATCACCGGGGAGCTGTTTTTT; CDR3: CASSVGLITGELFF
D: TRBD2; V: TRBV30; J: TRBJ2-1; size: many; DNA: TGTGCCTGGAGTACCGGGACTAATTGGAATGAGCAGTTCTTC; CDR3: CAWSTGTNWNEQFF